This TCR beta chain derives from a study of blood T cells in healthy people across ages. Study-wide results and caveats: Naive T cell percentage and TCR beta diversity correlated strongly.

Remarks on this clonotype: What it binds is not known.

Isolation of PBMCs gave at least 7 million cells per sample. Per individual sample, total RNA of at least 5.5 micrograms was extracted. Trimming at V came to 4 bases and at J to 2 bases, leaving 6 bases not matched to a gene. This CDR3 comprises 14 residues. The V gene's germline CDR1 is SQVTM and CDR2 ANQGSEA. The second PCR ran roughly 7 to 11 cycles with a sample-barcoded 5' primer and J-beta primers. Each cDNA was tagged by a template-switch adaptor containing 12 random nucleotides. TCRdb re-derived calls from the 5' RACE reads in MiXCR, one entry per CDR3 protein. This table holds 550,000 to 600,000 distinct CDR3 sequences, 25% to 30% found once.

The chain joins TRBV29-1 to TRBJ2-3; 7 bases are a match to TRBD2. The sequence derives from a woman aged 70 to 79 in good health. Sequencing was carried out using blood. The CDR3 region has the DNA TGCAGCGTTGGTTCGGGGGGTTCCACAGATACGCAGTATTTT. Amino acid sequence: CSVGSGGSTDTQYF.